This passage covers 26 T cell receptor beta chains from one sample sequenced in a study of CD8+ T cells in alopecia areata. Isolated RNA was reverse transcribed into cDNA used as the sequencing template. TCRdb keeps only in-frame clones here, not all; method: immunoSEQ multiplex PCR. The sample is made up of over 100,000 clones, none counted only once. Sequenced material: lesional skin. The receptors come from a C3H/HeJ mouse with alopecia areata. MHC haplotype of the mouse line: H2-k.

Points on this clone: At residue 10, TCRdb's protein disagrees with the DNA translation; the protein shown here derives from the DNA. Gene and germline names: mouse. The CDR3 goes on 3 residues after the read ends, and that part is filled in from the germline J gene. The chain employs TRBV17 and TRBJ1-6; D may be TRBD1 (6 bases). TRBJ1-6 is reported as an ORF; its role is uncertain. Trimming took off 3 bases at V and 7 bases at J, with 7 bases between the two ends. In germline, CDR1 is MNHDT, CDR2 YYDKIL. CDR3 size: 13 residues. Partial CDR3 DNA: TGTGCTAGCAGTAGGGACAGAAATTCGCCC. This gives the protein CASSRDRNSP. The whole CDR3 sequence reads CASSRDRNSPLYF.

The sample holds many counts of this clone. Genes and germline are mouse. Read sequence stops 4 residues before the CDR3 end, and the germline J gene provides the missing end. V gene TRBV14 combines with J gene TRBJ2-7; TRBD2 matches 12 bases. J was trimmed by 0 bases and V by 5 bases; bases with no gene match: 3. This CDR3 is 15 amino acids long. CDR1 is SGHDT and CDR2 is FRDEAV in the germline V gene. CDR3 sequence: CASSPGLGGSYEQYF. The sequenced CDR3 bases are TGTGCCAGCAGCCCGGGACTGGGGGGCTCCTAT.

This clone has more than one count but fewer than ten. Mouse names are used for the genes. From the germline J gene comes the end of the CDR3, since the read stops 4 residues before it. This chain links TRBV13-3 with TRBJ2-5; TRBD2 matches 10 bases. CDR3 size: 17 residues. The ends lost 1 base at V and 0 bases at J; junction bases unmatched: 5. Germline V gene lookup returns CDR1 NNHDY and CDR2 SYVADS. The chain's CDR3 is CASSDIRTGGNQDTQYF. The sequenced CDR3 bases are TGTGCCAGCAGTGATATCCGGACTGGGGGAAACCAAGAC.

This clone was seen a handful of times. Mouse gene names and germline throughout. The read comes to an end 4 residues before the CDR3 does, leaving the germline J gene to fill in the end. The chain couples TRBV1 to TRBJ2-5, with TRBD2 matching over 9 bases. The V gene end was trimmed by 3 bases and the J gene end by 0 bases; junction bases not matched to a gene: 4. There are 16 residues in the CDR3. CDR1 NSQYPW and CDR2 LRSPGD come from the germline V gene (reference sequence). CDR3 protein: CTCSASLGGNQDTQYF. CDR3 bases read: TGCACCTGCAGTGCCTCGCTGGGGGGGAACCAAGAC.

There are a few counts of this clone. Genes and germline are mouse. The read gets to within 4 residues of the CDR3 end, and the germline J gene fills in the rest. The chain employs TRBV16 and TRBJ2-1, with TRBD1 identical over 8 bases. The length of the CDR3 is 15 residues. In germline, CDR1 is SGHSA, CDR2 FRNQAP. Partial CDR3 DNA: TGTGCAAGCAGCTCCGTCGACAGGGGATGGGCT. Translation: CASSSVDRGWA. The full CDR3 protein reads CASSSVDRGWAEQFF.

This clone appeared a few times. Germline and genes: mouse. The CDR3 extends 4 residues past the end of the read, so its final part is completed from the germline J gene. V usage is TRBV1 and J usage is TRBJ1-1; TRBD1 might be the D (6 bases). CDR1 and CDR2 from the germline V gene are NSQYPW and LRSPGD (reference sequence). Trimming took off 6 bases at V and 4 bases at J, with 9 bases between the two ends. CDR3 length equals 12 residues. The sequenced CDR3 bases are TGCACCTGCAGCAGGGACACCACA. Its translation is CTCSRDTT. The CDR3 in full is CTCSRDTTEVFF.

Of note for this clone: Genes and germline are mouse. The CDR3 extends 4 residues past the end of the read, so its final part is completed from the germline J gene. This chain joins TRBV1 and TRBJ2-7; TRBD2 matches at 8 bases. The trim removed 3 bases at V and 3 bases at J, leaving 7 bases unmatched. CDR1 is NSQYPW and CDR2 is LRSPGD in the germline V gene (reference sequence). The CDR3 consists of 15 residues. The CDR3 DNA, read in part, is TGCACCTGCAGTGCGCCCCTGGGGGGAGTCTAT. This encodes CTCSAPLGGVY. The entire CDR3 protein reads CTCSAPLGGVYEQYF.

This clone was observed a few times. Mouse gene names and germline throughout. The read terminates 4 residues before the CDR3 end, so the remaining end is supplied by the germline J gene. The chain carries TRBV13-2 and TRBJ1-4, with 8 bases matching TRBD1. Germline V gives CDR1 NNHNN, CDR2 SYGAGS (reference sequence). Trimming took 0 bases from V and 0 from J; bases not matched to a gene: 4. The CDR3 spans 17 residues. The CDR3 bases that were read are TGTGCCAGCGGTGATGCTTGGACAGGGTTTTCCAACGAA. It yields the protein CASGDAWTGFSNE. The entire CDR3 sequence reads CASGDAWTGFSNERLFF.

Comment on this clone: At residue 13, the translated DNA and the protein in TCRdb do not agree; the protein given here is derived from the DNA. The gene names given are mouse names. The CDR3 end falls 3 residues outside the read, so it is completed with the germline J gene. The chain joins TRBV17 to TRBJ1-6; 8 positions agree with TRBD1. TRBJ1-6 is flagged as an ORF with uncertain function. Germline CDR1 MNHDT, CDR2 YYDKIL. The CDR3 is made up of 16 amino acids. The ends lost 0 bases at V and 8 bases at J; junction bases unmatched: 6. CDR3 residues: CASSRDRTGRDSPLYF. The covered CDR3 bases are TGTGCTAGCAGTAGAGATAGGACAGGGAGGGATTCGCCC.

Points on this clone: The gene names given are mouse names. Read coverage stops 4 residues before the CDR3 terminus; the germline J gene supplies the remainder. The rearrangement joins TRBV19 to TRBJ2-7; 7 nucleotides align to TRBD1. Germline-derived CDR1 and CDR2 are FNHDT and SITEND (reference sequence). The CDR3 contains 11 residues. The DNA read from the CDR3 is TGTGCCAGCACAGGGGGTTAT. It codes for CASTGGY. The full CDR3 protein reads CASTGGYEQYF.

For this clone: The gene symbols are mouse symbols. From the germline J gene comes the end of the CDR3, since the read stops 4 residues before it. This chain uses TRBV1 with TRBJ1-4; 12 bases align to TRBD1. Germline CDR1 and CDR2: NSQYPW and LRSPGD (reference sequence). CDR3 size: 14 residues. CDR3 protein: CTCRGQGAPERLFF. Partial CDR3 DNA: TGCACCTGCAGGGGACAGGGGGCCCCCGAA.

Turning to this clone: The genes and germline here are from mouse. Incomplete CDR3 DNA: TGTGCCAGCAGTGACATAAACACCGGG. This codes for CASSDINTG. The complete CDR3 protein is CASSDINTGQLYF. This rearrangement joins TRBV13-3 to TRBJ2-2; D is unresolved. The sequenced fragment ends 4 residues before the CDR3 boundary, so the rest is inferred from the germline J gene. V lost 2 bases and J 1 base, leaving 3 bases between the germline ends. Germline assignment: CDR1 NNHDY and CDR2 SYVADS. The CDR3 is 13 amino acids.

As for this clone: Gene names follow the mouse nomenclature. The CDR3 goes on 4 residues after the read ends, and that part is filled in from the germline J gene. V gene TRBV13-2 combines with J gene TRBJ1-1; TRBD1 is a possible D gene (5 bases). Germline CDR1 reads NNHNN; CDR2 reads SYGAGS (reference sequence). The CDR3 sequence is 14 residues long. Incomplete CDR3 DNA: TGTGCCAGCGGTGACGACTGGGGGGGTGGA. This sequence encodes CASGDDWGGG. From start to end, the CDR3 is CASGDDWGGGEVFF.

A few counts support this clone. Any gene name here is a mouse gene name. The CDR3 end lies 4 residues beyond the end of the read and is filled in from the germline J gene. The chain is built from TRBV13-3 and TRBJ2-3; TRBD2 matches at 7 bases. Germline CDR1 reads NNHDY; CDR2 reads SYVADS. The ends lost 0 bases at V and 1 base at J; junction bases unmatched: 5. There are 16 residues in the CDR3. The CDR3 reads CASSDAAGGGAETLYF. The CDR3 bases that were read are TGTGCCAGCAGTGATGCGGCGGGGGGGGGTGCAGAA.

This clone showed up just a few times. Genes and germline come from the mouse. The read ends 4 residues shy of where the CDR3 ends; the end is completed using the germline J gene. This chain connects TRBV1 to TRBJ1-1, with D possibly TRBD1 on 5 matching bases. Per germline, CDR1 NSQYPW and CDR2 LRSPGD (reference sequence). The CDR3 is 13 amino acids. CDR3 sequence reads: CTCSAAWGAEVFF. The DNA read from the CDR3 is TGCACCTGCAGTGCAGCCTGGGGGGCA.

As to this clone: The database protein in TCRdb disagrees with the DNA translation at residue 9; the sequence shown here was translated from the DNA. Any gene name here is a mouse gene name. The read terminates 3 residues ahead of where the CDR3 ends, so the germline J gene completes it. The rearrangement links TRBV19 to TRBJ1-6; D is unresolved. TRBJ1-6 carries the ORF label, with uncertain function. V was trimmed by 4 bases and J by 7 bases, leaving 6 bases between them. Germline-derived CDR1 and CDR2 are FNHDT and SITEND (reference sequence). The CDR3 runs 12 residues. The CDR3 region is CASSPLNSPLYF. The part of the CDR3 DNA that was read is TGTGCCAGCAGTCCTCTAAATTCGCCC.

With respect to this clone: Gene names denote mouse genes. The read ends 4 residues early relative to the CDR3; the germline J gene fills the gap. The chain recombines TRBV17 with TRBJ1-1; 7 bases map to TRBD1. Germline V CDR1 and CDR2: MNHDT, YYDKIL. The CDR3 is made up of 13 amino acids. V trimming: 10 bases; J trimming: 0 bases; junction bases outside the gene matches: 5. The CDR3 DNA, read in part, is TGTGCTACCCGGGACAGTGCAAACACA. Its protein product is CATRDSANT. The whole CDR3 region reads CATRDSANTEVFF.

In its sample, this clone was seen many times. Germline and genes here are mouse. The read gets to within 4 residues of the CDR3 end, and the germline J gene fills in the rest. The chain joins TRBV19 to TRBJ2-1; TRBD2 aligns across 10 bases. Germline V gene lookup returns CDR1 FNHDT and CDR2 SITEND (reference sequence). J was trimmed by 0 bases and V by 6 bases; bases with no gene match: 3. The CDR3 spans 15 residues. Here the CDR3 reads CASIGLGVNYAEQFF. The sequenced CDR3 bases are TGTGCCAGCATCGGACTGGGGGTTAACTATGCT.

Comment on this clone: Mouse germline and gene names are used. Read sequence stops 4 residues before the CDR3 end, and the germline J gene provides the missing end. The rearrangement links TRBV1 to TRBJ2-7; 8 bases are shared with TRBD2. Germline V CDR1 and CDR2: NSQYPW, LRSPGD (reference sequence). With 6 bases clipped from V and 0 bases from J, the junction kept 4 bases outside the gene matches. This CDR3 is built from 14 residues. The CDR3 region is CTCRAGGRSYEQYF. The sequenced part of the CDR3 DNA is TGCACCTGCAGGGCGGGGGGGCGCTCCTAT.

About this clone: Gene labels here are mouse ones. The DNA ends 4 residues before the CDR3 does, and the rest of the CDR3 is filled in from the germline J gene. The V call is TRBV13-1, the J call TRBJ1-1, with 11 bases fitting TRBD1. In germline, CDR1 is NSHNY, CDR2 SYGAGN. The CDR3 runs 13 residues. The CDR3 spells CASSEGTGGEVFF. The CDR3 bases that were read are TGTGCCAGCAGTGAGGGGACAGGGGGA.

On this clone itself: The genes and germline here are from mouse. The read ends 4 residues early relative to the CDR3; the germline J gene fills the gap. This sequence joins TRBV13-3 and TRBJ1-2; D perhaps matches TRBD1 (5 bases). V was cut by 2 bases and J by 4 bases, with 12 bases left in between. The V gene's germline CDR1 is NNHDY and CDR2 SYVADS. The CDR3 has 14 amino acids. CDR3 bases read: TGTGCCAGCAGTGAAGCAGGGAAGGGCTCC. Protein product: CASSEAGKGS. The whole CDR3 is CASSEAGKGSDYTF.

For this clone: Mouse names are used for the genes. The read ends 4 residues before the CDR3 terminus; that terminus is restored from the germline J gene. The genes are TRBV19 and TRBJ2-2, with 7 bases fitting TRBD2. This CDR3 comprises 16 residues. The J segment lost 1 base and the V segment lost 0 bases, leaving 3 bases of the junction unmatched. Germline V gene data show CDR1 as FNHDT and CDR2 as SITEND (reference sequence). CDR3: CASSIGPGGNTGQLYF. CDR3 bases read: TGTGCCAGCAGTATAGGGCCTGGGGGAAACACCGGG.

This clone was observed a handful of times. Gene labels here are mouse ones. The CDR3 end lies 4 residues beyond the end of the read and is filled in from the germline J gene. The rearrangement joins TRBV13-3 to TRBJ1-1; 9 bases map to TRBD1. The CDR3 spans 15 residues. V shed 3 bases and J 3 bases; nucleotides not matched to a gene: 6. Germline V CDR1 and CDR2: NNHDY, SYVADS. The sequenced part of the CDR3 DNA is TGTGCCAGCAGTGGCCCTGACAGGGGGGACACA. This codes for CASSGPDRGDT. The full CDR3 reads CASSGPDRGDTEVFF.

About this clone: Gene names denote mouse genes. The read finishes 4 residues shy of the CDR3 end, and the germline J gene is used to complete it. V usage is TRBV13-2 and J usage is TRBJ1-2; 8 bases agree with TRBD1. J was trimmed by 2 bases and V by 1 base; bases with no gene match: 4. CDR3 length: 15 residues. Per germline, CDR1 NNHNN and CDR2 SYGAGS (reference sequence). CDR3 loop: CASGDRDRTNSDYTF. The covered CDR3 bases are TGTGCCAGCGGTGATAGGGACAGGACGAACTCC.

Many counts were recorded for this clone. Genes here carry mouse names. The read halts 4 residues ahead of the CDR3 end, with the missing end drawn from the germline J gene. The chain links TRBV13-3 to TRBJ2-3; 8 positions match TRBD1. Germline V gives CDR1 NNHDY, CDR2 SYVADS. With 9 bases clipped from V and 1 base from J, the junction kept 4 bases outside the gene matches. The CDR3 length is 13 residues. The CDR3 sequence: CATQGAGAETLYF. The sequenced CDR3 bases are TGTGCCACCCAGGGGGCTGGTGCAGAA.

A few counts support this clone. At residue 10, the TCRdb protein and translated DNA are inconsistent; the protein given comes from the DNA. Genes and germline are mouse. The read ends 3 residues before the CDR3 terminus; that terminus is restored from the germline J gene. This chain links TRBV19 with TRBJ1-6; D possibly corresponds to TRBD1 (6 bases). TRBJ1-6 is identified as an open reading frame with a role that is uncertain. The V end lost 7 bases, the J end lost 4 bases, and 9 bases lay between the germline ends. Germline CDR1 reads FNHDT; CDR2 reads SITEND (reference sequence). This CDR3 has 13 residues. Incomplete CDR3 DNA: TGTGCCAGCTCGGGACATTATAATTCGCCC. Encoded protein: CASSGHYNSP. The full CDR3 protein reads CASSGHYNSPLYF.